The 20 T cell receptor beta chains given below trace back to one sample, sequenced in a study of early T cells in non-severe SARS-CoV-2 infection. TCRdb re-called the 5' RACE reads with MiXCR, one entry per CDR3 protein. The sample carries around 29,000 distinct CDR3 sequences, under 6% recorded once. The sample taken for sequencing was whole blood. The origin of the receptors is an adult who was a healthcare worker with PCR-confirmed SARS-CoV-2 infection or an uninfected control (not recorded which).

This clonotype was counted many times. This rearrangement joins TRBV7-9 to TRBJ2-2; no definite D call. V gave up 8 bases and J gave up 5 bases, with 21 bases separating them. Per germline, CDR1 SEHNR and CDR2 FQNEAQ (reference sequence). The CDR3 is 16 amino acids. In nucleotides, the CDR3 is TGTGCCAGCGGGTTAGGCGGTAGTATGATGACCGGGGAGCTGTTTTTT. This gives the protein CASGLGGSMMTGELFF.

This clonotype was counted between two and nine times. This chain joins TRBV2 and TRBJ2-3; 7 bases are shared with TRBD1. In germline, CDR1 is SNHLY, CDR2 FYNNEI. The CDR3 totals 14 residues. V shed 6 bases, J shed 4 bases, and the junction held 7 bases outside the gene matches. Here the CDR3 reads CASSPDRYPDTQYF. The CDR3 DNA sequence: TGTGCCAGCAGCCCGGACAGGTACCCAGATACGCAGTATTTT.

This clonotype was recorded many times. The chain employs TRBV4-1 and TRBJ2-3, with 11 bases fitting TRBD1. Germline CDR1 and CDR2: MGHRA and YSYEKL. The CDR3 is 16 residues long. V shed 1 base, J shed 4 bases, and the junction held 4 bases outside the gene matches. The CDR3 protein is CASSQGPGQGADTQYF. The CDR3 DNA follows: TGCGCCAGCAGCCAAGGACCGGGACAGGGGGCAGATACGCAGTATTTT.

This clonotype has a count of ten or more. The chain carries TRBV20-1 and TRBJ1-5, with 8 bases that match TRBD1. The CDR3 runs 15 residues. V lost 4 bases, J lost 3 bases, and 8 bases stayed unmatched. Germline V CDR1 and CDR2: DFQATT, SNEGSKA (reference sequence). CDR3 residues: CSAKQGERDNQPQHF. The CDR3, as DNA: TGCAGTGCTAAACAGGGGGAGAGAGACAATCAGCCCCAGCATTTT.

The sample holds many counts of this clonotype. The CDR3 coding sequence is TGTGCCAGCAGCTTAGCGCTAGGGACTAGGATCCCAGATACGCAGTATTTT. This translates into CASSLALGTRIPDTQYF. This chain uses TRBV7-2 with TRBJ2-3; 8 bases agree with TRBD2. From germline, CDR1 is SGHTA and CDR2 FQGNSA. The V gene end was trimmed by 0 bases and the J gene end by 4 bases; junction bases not matched to a gene: 9. This CDR3 region has 17 residues.

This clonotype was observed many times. The CDR3 DNA reads TGTGCCAGCAGCCAAGATCTGGGCCCCCTCCACTTT. It encodes CASSQDLGPLHF. The V and J genes are TRBV4-2 and TRBJ1-6; D ambiguous. Trimming cost V 0 bases and J 13 bases, with 7 bases left between them. Germline CDR1 LGHNA, CDR2 YNFKEQ. The CDR3 runs to 12 residues.

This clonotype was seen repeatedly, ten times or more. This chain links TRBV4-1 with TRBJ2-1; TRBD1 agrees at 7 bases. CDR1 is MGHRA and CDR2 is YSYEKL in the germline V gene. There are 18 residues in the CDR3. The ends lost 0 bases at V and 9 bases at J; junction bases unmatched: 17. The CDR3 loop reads CASSQDASGTVRFSEQFF. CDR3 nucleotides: TGCGCCAGCAGCCAAGACGCCTCCGGGACAGTTCGATTCAGTGAGCAGTTCTTC.

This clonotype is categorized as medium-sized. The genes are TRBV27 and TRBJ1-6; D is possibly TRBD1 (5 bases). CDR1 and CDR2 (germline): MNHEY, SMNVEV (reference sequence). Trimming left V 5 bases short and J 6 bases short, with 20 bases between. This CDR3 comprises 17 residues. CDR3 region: CASSPRGTSGLNSPLHF. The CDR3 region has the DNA TGTGCCAGCAGTCCCCGCGGGACCTCAGGCCTTAATTCACCCCTCCACTTT.

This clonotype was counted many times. This CDR3 reads CATSDLGSSYNEQFF. CDR3 in DNA: TGTGCCACCAGTGATTTGGGGTCCTCCTACAATGAGCAGTTCTTC. The rearrangement uses TRBV24-1 and TRBJ2-1; no definite D call. V was trimmed by 0 bases and J by 0 bases, leaving 5 bases between them. The CDR3 is 15 amino acids. Germline CDR1 is KGHDR and CDR2 is SFDVKD.

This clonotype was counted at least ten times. The CDR3 region is CASSTGQGAFTDTQYF. CDR3 DNA: TGTGCCAGCAGCACGGGACAGGGGGCCTTCACAGATACGCAGTATTTT. This rearrangement joins TRBV5-5 to TRBJ2-3, with 12 bases identical to TRBD1. The germline CDR1 and CDR2 sequences are SGHKS and YYEKEE (reference sequence). The CDR3 covers 16 residues. V dropped 4 bases and J dropped 2; count of bases not matched to a gene: 5.

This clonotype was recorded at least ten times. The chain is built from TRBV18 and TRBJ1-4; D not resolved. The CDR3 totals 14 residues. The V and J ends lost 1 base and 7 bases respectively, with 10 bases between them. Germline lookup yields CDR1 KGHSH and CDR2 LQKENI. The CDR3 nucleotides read TGTGCCAGCTCACCACAAGGGTCGGGTGAAAAACTGTTTTTT. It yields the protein CASSPQGSGEKLFF.

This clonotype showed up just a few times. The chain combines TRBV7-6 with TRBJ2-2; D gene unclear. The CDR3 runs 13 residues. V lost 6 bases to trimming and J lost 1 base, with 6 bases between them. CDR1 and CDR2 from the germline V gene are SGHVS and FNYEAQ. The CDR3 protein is CASRSRNTGELFF. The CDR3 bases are TGTGCCAGCAGGTCTAGGAACACCGGGGAGCTGTTTTTT. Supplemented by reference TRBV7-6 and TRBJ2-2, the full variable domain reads GAGVSQSPRYKVTKRGQDVALRCDPISGHVSLYWYRQALGQGPEFLTYFNYEAQQDKSGLPNDRFSAERPEGSISTLTIQRTEQRDSAMYRCASRSRNTGELFFGEGSRLTVL.

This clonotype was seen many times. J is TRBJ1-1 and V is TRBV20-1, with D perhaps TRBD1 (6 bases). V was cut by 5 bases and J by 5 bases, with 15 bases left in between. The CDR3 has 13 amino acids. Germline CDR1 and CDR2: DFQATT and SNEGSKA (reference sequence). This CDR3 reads CSAPRYRVTEAFF. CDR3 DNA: TGCAGTGCTCCCCGTTACAGGGTAACTGAAGCTTTCTTT.

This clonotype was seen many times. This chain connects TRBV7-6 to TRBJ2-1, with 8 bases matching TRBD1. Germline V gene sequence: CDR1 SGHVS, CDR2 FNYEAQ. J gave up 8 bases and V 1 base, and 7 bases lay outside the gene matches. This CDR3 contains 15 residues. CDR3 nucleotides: TGTGCCAGCAGCTTAGAATCGTCAGGGGGCTATGAGCAGTTCTTC. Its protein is CASSLESSGGYEQFF.

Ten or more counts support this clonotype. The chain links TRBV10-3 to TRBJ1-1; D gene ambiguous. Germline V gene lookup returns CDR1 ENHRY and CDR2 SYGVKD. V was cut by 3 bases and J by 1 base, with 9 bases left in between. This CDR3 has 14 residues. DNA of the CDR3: TGTGCCATCAGTGAACATCAGGCGAACACTGAAGCTTTCTTT. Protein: CAISEHQANTEAFF.

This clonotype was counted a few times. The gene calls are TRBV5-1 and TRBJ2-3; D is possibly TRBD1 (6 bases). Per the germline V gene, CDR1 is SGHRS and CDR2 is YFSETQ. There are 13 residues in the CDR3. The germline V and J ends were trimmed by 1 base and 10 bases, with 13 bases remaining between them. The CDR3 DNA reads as TGCGCCAGCAGCTTGAGGACAGACTCTGCGCAGTATTTT. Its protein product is CASSLRTDSAQYF.

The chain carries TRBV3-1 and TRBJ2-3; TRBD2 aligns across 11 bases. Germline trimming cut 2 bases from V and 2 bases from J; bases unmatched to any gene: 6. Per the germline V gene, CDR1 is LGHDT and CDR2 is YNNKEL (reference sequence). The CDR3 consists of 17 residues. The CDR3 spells CASSQSPGLAATDTQYF. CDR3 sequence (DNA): TGTGCCAGCAGCCAATCTCCGGGACTAGCGGCCACAGATACGCAGTATTTT.

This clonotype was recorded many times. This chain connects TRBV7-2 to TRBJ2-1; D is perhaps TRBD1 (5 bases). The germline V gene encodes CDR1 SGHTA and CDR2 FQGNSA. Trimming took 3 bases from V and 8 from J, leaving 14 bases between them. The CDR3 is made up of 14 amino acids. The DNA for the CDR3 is TGTGCCAGCAGCTTGGGTCGGGCCAGGGATGAGCAGTTCTTC. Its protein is CASSLGRARDEQFF.

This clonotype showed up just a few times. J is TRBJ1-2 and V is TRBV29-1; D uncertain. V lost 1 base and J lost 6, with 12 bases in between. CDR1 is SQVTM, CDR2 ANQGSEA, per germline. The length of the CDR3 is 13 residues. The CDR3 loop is CSVEVFMGNGYTF. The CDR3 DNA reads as TGCAGCGTTGAAGTGTTTATGGGGAATGGCTACACCTTC.

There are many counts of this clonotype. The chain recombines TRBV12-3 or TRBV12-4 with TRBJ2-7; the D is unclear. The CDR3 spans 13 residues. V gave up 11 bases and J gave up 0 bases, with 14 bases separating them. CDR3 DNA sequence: TGTGCCTCGAAAGGGTATAGCTCCTACGAGCAGTACTTC. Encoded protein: CASKGYSSYEQYF.